The TCR beta chain under discussion was sequenced for a study of identical twins. Overall study findings and caveats: Carriage of fewer insertions was seen in abundant cord blood beta clonotypes, whereas memory repertoires showed none.

TCRdb re-called the 5' RACE reads with MiXCR, one entry per CDR3 protein. The sample includes 300,000 or so distinct CDR3 sequences, roughly 9% of them seen just once. The germline V gene has CDR1 MNHEY and CDR2 SMNVEV (reference sequence). CDR3 length equals 12 residues. V was clipped by 6 bases and J by 1 base, with 6 bases between them. As for this clonotype: Its cognate antigen is unknown.

The same sample was also used in a study of yellow fever vaccine responses in identical twins. That paper adds: Twins' vaccine T cell responses reportedly seemed partly convergent and partly personalized.

The sequence derives from a woman aged 18-30 years in good health. The chain carries TRBV27 and TRBJ1-1; D remains unclear. The sequenced material came from CD8+ T cells sorted from blood. This CDR3 is CASSRRNTEAFF. As DNA, the CDR3 is TGTGCCAGCAGCCGCAGGAACACTGAAGCTTTCTTT.